The rows below give T cell receptor beta chains drawn from one sample of a study of shared clonotypes between healthy human individuals. Using immunoSEQ multiplex PCR, the repertoire was profiled, and TCRdb retains in-frame clones only, with some absent. The sample contains around 600,000 clones, 95% to 98% of which appear only once. Sequencing was performed on naive CD8+ T cells sorted from blood. Every receptor here comes from a man under 40 in good health. Both conserved end residues are part of each CDR3. Fields, in order: D gene, CDR3 length, V gene, J gene, clone size, CDR3 DNA, CDR3 protein. D genes are given only for firm matches. Size is omitted from some rows. Given values are once, few, many or a class for expanded clones.

NA,16,TRBV7-9,TRBJ2-2,NA,TGTGCCAGCAGCTCTCATCGGGGCAGAAACACCGGGGAGCTGTTTTTT,CASSSHRGRNTGELFF
NA,13,TRBV19,TRBJ1-1,NA,TGTGCCAGTAGTATTTACGGGAACACTGAAGCTTTCTTT,CASSIYGNTEAFF
NA,15,TRBV7-9,TRBJ2-5,NA,TGTGCCAGCTACGGGTATGCGGGGAGACAAGAGACCCAGTACTTC,CASYGYAGRQETQYF
NA,15,TRBV27,TRBJ1-1,NA,TGTGCCAGCAGAACGTCCAATCAGGGTAACACTGAAGCTTTCTTT,CASRTSNQGNTEAFF
NA,14,TRBV18,TRBJ2-7,NA,TGTGCCAGCTCACCCGGGACTCGCCCCTACGAGCAGTACTTC,CASSPGTRPYEQYF
NA,11,TRBV7-2,TRBJ2-7,NA,TGTGCCAGCAGCAGTGGGGACGAGCAGTACTTC,CASSSGDEQYF
NA,15,TRBV7-2,TRBJ2-3,NA,TGTGCCAGCAGCTTTGTGCGGGGACGCACAGATACGCAGTATTTT,CASSFVRGRTDTQYF
TRBD2,17,TRBV7-9,TRBJ2-1,NA,TGTGCCAGCAGCTTAATAGATGGCGGGAGGGCCCTCAATGAGCAGTTCTTC,CASSLIDGGRALNEQFF
NA,11,TRBV20-1,TRBJ2-7,NA,TGCAGTGCTAGAGATCGAGAAGAGCAGTACTTC,CSARDREEQYF
NA,13,TRBV11-2,TRBJ2-7,NA,TGTGCCAGCAGCTTAGTGTCCCTCCACGAGCAGTACTTC,CASSLVSLHEQYF
NA,16,TRBV11-2,TRBJ2-2,NA,TGTGCCAGCGCTTTATCCCCCGGAGGGCCAACCGGGGAGCTGTTTTTT,CASALSPGGPTGELFF
TRBD2,14,TRBV9,TRBJ2-1,NA,TGTGCCAGCAGCGTAGGGGGACTAGCCAATGAGCAGTTCTTC,CASSVGGLANEQFF
NA,12,TRBV10-2,TRBJ2-1,NA,TGCGCCAGCGGGGGTGCCTACAATGAGCAGTTCTTC,CASGGAYNEQFF
NA,12,TRBV11-2,TRBJ2-3,NA,TGTGCCAGCAGCTTGCGGACAGATACGCAGTATTTT,CASSLRTDTQYF
NA,11,TRBV30,TRBJ2-7,NA,TGTGCCTGGAGTGAAGGATACGAGCAGTACTTC,CAWSEGYEQYF
TRBD1,16,TRBV7-9,TRBJ2-3,NA,TGTGCCAGCAGCACGACAGGGGGTAATTTTACAGATACGCAGTATTTT,CASSTTGGNFTDTQYF
NA,15,TRBV5-1,TRBJ1-3,NA,TGCGCCAGCAGCTTGGAGGATGGACCTGGAAACACCATATATTTT,CASSLEDGPGNTIYF
NA,12,TRBV29-1,TRBJ2-1,NA,TGCAGCGTTGAAGGACTATCAAATGAGCAGTTCTTC,CSVEGLSNEQFF
TRBD2,16,TRBV5-8,TRBJ2-3,few,TGTGCCAGCAGCCCACCGGGACTAGCGGGATTAGATACGCAGTATTTT,CASSPPGLAGLDTQYF
NA,15,TRBV7-2,TRBJ2-1,NA,TGTGCCAGCAGCTTAAACGGGGGAAGCGACAATGAGCAGTTCTTC,CASSLNGGSDNEQFF
NA,14,TRBV30,TRBJ2-7,NA,TGTGCCTGGAGTCATGTCCGCCTATCGGCCGAGCAGTACTTC,CAWSHVRLSAEQYF
TRBD2,16,TRBV4-1,TRBJ2-7,NA,TGCGCCAGCAGCCAAGAGGGAGTAGCGGGATCTTACGAGCAGTACTTC,CASSQEGVAGSYEQYF
NA,16,TRBV18,TRBJ2-1,NA,TGTGCCAGCTCACCACCGCGGCAGGAGGTCTACAATGAGCAGTTCTTC,CASSPPRQEVYNEQFF